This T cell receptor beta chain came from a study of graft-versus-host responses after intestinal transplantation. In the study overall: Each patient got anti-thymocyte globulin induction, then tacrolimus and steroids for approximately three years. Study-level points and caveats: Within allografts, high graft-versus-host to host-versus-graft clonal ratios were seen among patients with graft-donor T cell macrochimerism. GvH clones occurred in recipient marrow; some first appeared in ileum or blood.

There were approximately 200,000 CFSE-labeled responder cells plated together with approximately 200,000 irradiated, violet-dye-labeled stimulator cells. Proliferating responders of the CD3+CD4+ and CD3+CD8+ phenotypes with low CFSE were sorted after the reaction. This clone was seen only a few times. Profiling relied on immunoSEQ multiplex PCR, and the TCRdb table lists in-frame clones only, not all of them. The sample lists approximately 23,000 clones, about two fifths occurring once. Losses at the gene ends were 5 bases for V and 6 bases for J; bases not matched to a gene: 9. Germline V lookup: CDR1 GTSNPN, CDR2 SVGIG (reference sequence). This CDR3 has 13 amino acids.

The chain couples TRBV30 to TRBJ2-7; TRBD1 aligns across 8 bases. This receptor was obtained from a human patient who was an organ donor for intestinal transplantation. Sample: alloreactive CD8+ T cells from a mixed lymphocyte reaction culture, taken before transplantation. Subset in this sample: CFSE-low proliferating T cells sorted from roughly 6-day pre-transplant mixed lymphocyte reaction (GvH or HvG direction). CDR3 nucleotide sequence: TGTGCCTGGGGGCGGACAGGGACGGGCGAGCAGTACTTC. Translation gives CAWGRTGTGEQYF.